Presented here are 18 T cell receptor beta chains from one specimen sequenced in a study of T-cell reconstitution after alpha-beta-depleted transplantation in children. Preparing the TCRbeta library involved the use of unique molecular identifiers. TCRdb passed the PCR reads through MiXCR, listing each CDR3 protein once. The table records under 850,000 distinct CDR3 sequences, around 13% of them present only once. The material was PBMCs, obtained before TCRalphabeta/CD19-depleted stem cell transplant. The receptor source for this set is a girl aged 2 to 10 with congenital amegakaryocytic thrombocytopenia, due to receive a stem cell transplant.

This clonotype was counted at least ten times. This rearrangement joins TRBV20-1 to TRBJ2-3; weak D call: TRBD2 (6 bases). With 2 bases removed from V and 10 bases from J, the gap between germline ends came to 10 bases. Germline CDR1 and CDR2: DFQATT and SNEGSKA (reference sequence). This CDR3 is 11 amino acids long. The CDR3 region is CSARSGRSQYF. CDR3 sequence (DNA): TGCAGTGCTAGAAGTGGGAGGTCGCAGTATTTT.

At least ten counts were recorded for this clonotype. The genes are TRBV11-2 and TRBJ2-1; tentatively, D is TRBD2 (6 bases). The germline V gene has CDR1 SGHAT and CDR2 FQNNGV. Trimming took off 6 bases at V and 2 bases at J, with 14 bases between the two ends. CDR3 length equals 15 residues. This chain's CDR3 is CASRKGLDAYNEQFF. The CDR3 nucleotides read TGTGCCAGCAGGAAGGGACTCGATGCCTACAATGAGCAGTTCTTC.

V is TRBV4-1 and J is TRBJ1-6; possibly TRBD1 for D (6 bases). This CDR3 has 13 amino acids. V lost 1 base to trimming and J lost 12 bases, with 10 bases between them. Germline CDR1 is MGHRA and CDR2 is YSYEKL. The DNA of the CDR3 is TGCGCCAGCAGCCAAGGGGGGCTTGGACCCCTCCACTTT. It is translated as CASSQGGLGPLHF.

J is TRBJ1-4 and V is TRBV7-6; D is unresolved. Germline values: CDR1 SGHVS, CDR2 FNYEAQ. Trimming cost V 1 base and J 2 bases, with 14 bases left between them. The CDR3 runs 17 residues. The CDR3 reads CASSLGPRRGTNEKLFF. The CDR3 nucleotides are TGTGCCAGCAGCTTAGGCCCTCGCAGAGGGACTAATGAAAAACTGTTTTTT.

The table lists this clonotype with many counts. Here the CDR3 DNA reads TGCAGTGCTAGACCACCGCGGAACACTGAAGCTTTCTTT. It translates to CSARPPRNTEAFF. The chain links TRBV20-1 to TRBJ1-1; no definite D call. V dropped 2 bases and J dropped 1 base, with 8 bases sitting between them. The CDR3 runs to 13 residues. CDR1 is DFQATT and CDR2 is SNEGSKA in the germline V gene (reference sequence).

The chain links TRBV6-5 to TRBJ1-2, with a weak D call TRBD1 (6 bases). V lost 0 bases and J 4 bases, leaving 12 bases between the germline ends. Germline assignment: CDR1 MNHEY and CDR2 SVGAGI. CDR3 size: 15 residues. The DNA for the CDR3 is TGTGCCAGCAGTTACTCGCAGGGGCCTAGCTATGGCTACACCTTC. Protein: CASSYSQGPSYGYTF.

The CDR3 nucleotides read TGTGCCACCAGTGACCGAGGGTCGGGCGGCACAGATACGCAGTATTTT. Residues: CATSDRGSGGTDTQYF. The rearrangement joins TRBV24-1 to TRBJ2-3; possible D gene TRBD2, 5 bases. The V end was cut by 4 bases, the J end by 1 base, with 14 bases between. The CDR3 spans 16 residues. Germline lookup yields CDR1 KGHDR and CDR2 SFDVKD.

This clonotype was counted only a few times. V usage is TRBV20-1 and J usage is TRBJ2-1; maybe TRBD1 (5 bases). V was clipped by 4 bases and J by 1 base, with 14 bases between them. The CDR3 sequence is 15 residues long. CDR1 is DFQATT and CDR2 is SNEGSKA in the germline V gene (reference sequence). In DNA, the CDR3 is TGCAGTGCTACTAGACAGAGTGGTTCCTACAATGAGCAGTTCTTC. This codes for CSATRQSGSYNEQFF.

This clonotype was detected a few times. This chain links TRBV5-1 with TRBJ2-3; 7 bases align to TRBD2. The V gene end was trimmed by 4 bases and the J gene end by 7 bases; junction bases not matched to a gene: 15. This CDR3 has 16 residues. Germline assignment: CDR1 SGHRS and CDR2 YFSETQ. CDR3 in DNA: TGCGCCAGCAGCCCTCTAGCGGATTTAGGCGAGAATACGCAGTATTTT. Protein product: CASSPLADLGENTQYF.

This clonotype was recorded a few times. DNA for the CDR3: TGCGCCAGCAGCCAACCCGGGACTCAGCCCTACAATGAGCAGTTCTTC. This codes for CASSQPGTQPYNEQFF. The chain recombines TRBV4-1 with TRBJ2-1; D perhaps matches TRBD2 (6 bases). CDR3 size: 16 residues. Between the trimmed V and J ends, which lost 2 bases and 2 bases, there was a span of 13 bases. CDR1 and CDR2 from the germline V gene are MGHRA and YSYEKL.

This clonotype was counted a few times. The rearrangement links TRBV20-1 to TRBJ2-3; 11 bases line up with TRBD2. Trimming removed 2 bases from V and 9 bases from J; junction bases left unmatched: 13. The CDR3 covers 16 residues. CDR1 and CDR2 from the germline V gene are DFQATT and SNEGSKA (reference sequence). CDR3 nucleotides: TGCAGTGCTAGACATTCGGGACTAGCGGAGGGCGGGACGCAGTATTTT. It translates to CSARHSGLAEGGTQYF.

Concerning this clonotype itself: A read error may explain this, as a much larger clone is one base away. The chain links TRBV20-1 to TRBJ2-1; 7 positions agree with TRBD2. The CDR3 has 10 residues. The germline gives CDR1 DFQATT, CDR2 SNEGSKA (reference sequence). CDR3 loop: CSLAGVKQFF. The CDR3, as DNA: TGCAGCTTAGCGGGCGTGAAGCAGTTCTTC.

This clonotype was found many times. For the CDR3, the DNA is TGTGCCAGCAGCTTAGGTTTGCAGCCCCAGCATTTT. It yields the protein CASSLGLQPQHF. The chain employs TRBV7-2 and TRBJ1-5; D gene unclear. V was pared by 1 base and J by 7 bases, with 5 bases between. This CDR3 has 12 amino acids. Germline CDR1 SGHTA, CDR2 FQGNSA.

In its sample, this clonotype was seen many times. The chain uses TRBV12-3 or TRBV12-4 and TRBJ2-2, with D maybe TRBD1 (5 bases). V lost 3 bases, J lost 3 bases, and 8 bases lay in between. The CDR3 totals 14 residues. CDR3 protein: CASSFGRDTGELFF. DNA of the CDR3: TGTGCCAGCAGTTTTGGCAGGGACACCGGGGAGCTGTTTTTT.

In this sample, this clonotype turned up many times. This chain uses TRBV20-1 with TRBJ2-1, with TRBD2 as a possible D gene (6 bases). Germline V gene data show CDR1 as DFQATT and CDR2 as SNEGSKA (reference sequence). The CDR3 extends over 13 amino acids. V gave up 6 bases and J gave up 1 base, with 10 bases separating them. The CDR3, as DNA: TGCAGTGCCGCGGGGCCTTCCTACAATGAGCAGTTCTTC. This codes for CSAAGPSYNEQFF.

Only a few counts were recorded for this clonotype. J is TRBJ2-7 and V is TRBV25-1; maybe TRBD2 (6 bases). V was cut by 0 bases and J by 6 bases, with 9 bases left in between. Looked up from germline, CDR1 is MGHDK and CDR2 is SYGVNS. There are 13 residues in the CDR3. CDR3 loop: CASSEYRGIEQYF. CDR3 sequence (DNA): TGTGCCAGCAGTGAATATCGCGGGATCGAGCAGTACTTC.

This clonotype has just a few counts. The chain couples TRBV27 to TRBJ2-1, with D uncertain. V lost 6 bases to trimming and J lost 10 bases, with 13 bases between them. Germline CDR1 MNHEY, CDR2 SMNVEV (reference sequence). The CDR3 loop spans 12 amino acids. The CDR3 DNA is TGTGCCAGCAGCAACACAGAGCGCGAGCAGTTCTTC. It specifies CASSNTEREQFF.

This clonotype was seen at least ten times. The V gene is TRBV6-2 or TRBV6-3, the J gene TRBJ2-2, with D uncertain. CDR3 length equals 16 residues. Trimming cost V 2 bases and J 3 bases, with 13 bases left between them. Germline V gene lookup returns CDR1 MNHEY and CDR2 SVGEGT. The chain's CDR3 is CASSYERRLDTGELFF. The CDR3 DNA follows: TGTGCCAGCAGTTACGAAAGAAGGCTGGACACCGGGGAGCTGTTTTTT.